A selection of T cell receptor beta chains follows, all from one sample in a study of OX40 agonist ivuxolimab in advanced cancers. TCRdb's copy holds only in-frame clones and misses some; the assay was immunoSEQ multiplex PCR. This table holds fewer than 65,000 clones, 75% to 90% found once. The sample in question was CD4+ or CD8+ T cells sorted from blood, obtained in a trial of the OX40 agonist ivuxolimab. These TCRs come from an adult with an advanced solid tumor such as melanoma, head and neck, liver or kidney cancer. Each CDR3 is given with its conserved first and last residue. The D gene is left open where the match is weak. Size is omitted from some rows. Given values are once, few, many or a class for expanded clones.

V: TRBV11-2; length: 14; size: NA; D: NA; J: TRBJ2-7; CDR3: CASSLGTVSYEQYF; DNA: TGTGCCAGCAGCTTAGGGACAGTCTCCTACGAGCAGTACTTC
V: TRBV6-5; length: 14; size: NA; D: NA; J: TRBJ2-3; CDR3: CATQARLVPDTQYF; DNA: TGTGCCACCCAAGCCAGACTAGTTCCAGATACGCAGTATTTT
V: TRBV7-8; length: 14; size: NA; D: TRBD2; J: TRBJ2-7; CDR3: CASSLERLAGVEYF; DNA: TGTGCCAGCAGCTTAGAACGACTAGCGGGTGTTGAATACTTC
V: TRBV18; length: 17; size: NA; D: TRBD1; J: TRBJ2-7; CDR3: CASSPQIPGQGAYEQYF; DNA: TGTGCCAGCTCACCGCAGATCCCGGGACAGGGGGCGTACGAGCAGTACTTC
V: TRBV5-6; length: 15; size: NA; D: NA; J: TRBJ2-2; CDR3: CASSLRATRTGELFF; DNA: TGTGCCAGCAGCTTGAGGGCCACTCGAACCGGGGAGCTGTTTTTT
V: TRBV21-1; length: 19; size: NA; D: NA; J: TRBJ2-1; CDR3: CASSDYIPQIGLADNEQFF; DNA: TGTGCCAGCAGCGATTACATCCCCCAGATTGGGCTAGCGGACAATGAGCAGTTCTTC
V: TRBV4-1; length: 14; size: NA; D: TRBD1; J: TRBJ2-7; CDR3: CAKSGTGTSYEQYF; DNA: TGCGCCAAGTCAGGGACAGGTACGTCTTACGAGCAGTACTTC
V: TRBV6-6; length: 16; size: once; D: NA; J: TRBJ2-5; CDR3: CASSLISGDSQETQYF; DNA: TGTGCCAGCAGTCTTATATCGGGGGATTCCCAAGAGACCCAGTACTTC
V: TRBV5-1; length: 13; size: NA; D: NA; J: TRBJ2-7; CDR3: CASSTGQTYEQYF; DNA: TGCGCCAGCAGCACAGGGCAAACCTACGAGCAGTACTTC
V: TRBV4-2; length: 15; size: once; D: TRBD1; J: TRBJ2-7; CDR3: CASSQTGTATYEQYF; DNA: TGTGCCAGCAGCCAAACCGGGACAGCTACCTACGAGCAGTACTTC
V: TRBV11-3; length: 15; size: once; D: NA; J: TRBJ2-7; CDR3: CASSLAGSDDYEQYF; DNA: TGTGCCAGCAGCTTAGCCGGCAGCGATGACTACGAGCAGTACTTC
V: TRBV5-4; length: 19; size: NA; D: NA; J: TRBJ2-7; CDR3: CASSQDPPGRNRASYEQYF; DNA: TGTGCCAGCAGCCAAGATCCCCCAGGAAGGAACAGGGCGTCCTACGAGCAGTACTTC
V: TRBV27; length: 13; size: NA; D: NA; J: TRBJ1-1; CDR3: CASSAQVYTEAFF; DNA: TGTGCCAGCAGTGCCCAGGTCTACACTGAAGCTTTCTTT
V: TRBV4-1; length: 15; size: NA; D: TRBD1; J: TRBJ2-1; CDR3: CASSRPGQGAAEQFF; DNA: TGCGCCAGCAGCCGCCCGGGACAGGGAGCGGCTGAGCAGTTCTTC
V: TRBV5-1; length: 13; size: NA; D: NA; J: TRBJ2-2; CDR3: CASSLGLSGELFF; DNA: TGCGCCAGCAGCTTGGGTCTTAGCGGGGAGCTGTTTTTT
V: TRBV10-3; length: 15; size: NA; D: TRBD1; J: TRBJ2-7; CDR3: CAITPSTGATHEQYF; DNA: TGTGCCATCACCCCGTCGACAGGGGCTACCCACGAGCAGTACTTC
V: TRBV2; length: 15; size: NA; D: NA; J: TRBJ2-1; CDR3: CASSSPGAGVNEQFF; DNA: TGTGCCAGCAGTTCCCCAGGGGCGGGGGTCAATGAGCAGTTCTTC
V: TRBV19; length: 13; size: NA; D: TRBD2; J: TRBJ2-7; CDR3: CASASGSAYEQYF; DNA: TGTGCCAGTGCTAGCGGGAGTGCCTACGAGCAGTACTTC
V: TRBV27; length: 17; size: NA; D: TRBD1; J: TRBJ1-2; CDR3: CASSLLGWDREIYGYTF; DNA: TGTGCCAGCAGTTTATTGGGTTGGGACAGGGAGATTTATGGCTACACCTTC
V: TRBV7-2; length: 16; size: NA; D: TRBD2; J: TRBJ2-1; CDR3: CASSGEAGVSYNEQFF; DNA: TGTGCCAGCAGCGGAGAGGCGGGAGTGTCCTACAATGAGCAGTTCTTC
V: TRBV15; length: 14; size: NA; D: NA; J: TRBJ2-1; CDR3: CATSRDNQYNEQFF; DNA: TGTGCCACCAGCAGAGATAACCAGTACAATGAGCAGTTCTTC
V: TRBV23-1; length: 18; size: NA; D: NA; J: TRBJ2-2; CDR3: CASSQSRSGFASCRELFF; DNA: TGCGCCAGCAGTCAATCGAGGAGCGGCTTCGCCTCTTGTCGCGAGCTGTTTTTT
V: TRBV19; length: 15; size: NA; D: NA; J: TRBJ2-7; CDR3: CASSIEPGPWYEQYF; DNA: TGTGCCAGTAGTATAGAGCCGGGACCCTGGTACGAGCAGTACTTC